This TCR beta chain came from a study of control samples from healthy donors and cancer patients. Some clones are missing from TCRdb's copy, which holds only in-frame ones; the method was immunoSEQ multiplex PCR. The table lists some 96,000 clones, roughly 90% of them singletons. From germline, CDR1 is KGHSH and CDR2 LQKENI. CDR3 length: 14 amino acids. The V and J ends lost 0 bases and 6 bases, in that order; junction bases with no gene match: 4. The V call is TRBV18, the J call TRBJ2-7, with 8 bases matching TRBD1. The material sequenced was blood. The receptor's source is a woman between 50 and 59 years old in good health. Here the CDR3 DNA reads TGTGCCAGCTCACCACCGCCCAGGGGGCGCGAGCAGTACTTC. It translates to CASSPPPRGREQYF.